This is a list of T cell receptor beta chains from one sample in a study of a mutant IDH1 vaccine in newly diagnosed glioma. TCRdb's copy holds only in-frame clones and misses some; the assay was immunoSEQ multiplex PCR. The data contain some 56,000 clones, about 79% of them seen just once; the ten biggest clones take up 5.3%. These receptors have no known antigen. Sequenced here: PBMCs, sampled from a glioma patient whose treatment included an IDH1 peptide vaccine. The origin of the receptors is a man aged 50 to 60 with glioma. The CDR3 runs from the conserved cysteine through the conserved F or W. Fields, in order: D gene, J gene, V gene, clone size, CDR3 DNA, CDR3 protein. A D gene is named only where the DNA matches it firmly. Size is stated for part of the rows, as once, few or many counts, or as a class when the clone is expanded.

>TRBD1|TRBJ1-2|TRBV20-1|few
TGCAGGACAGGGTCTGACTATGGCTACACCTTC
CRTGSDYGYTF
>TRBD2|TRBJ2-2|TRBV7-7|NA
TGTGCTAGCAGCGTAGCGGGGGCCAACACCGGGGAGCTGTTTTTT
CASSVAGANTGELFF
>TRBD1|TRBJ2-7|TRBV30|NA
TGTGCCTGGAGTCCAAACAGGGGGCAGAAGCAGTACTTC
CAWSPNRGQKQYF
>NA|TRBJ1-1|TRBV2|NA
TGTGCCAGCAGCCTTAGGAGGGGAGGTTACACTGAAGCTTTCTTT
CASSLRRGGYTEAFF
>NA|TRBJ2-1|TRBV11-2|NA
TGTGCCAGCAGCCGTCTAGCATCCGGACAGTTCTTC
CASSRLASGQFF
>NA|TRBJ2-5|TRBV5-8|NA
TGTGCCAGCGGTCCTTGGGGCGGGACGGGAGAGACCCAGTACTTC
CASGPWGGTGETQYF
>NA|TRBJ2-7|TRBV6-5|few
TGTGCCAGCAGTTACAAGGAGGGTCCCTACGAGCAGTACTTC
CASSYKEGPYEQYF
>TRBD2|TRBJ2-2|TRBV2|NA
TGTGCCAGCACTCTGGGGCGGGGGAACCCCGGGGAGCTGTTTTTT
CASTLGRGNPGELFF
>NA|TRBJ2-3|TRBV5-1|NA
TGCGCCAGCAGCTCGTCGGGGGATACGCAGTATTTT
CASSSSGDTQYF
>NA|TRBJ1-1|TRBV5-4|NA
TGTGCCAGCAGCTTGGAGTCACAGGGATTAACTTTCTTT
CASSLESQGLTFF
>NA|TRBJ1-4|TRBV9|NA
TGTGCCAGCAGCCCCAGGGCCGCAACTAATGAAAAACTGTTTTTT
CASSPRAATNEKLFF
>NA|TRBJ1-5|TRBV6-1|NA
TGTGCCAGCAGCCCCGCGGGGGGTAATCAGCCCCAGCATTTT
CASSPAGGNQPQHF
>NA|TRBJ2-7|TRBV9|NA
TGTGCCAGCAGCGGAGACAGTTCCTCCTACGAGCAGTACTTC
CASSGDSSSYEQYF
>NA|TRBJ1-2|TRBV6-1|NA
TGTGCCAGCAGCCCCCCCAGTAGCAGGGCAAGTGGCTACACCTTC
CASSPPSSRASGYTF
>NA|TRBJ2-2|TRBV5-1|NA
TGCGCCAGCAGCCGGACAGCCGGGACCGGGGAGCTGTTTTTT
CASSRTAGTGELFF
>TRBD1|TRBJ1-4|TRBV5-1|once
TGCGCCAGCAGCCCGGGACAGGGTAATGAAAAACTGTTTTTT
CASSPGQGNEKLFF
>NA|TRBJ1-5|TRBV14|NA
TGTGCCAGCAGCCAACAAGACGCCGGGCCCCAGCATTTT
CASSQQDAGPQHF
>NA|TRBJ2-2|TRBV6-6|NA
TGTGCCAGCAGTTACTACAGGGACACCGGGGAGCTGTTTTTT
CASSYYRDTGELFF
>TRBD2|TRBJ2-5|TRBV29-1|NA
TGCAGCGTAGCCGGACTAGCGGGGGGGCGGCAAGAGACCCAGTACTTC
CSVAGLAGGRQETQYF
>NA|TRBJ2-7|TRBV11-3|NA
TGTGCCAGCAGCTTGCCGCCCCAGGGACAACCAACCTACGAGCAGTACTTC
CASSLPPQGQPTYEQYF
>TRBD1|TRBJ1-5|TRBV5-6|NA
TGTGCCAGCAGCTCCAGGACAGGGCGTCAGCCCCAGCATTTT
CASSSRTGRQPQHF
>NA|TRBJ1-1|TRBV7-2|NA
TGTGCCAGCAGCTTAATGACTGCCAGGATAAACACTGAAGCTTTCTTT
CASSLMTARINTEAFF
>NA|TRBJ1-3|TRBV6-5|NA
TGTGCCAGCAGTTACAACAGACTCCTCTCTGGAAACACCATATATTTT
CASSYNRLLSGNTIYF
>NA|TRBJ2-1|TRBV4-1|once
TGCGCCAGCAGCCAAGGGGCTAGCGTCTCCTACAATGAGCAGTTCTTC
CASSQGASVSYNEQFF
>NA|TRBJ2-7|TRBV28|NA
TGTGCCAGCAGTTTCTCAAGCTCCTACGAGCAGTACTTC
CASSFSSSYEQYF
>TRBD1|TRBJ1-5|TRBV4-1|NA
TGCGCCAGCAGCCAAGCAGTGGGACAGGGGAGCAATCAGCCCCAGCATTTT
CASSQAVGQGSNQPQHF
>TRBD1|TRBJ1-6|TRBV18|once
TGTGCCAGCTCCCCCGGGACAGACGGTTCACCCCTCCACTTT
CASSPGTDGSPLHF
>NA|TRBJ2-7|TRBV14|NA
TGTGCCAGCAGCCACCTCGGAGGGGACTACGAGCAGTACTTC
CASSHLGGDYEQYF
>NA|TRBJ2-3|TRBV5-1|once
TGCGCCAGCAGCTTAGGGGGTCCTGTTACAGATACGCAGTATTTT
CASSLGGPVTDTQYF
>TRBD2|TRBJ2-1|TRBV5-1|NA
TGCGCCAGCAGCCTTACTAGCGGGGGGTACAATGAGCAGTTCTTC
CASSLTSGGYNEQFF
>NA|TRBJ1-1|TRBV21-1|few
TGTGCCAGCAGCCAAAGGGGAGGGGACACTGAAGCTTTCTTT
CASSQRGGDTEAFF
>NA|TRBJ1-5|TRBV19|NA
TGTGCCAGTAGCCCCCCATCTCGTAACCAGCCCCAGCATTTT
CASSPPSRNQPQHF
>NA|TRBJ2-2|TRBV5-1|NA
TGCGCCAGCAGCTCGAACCCTAGCACGGCCCTAGGACTAGAGCTGTTTTTT
CASSSNPSTALGLELFF
>TRBD1|TRBJ1-5|TRBV5-6|NA
TGTGCCAGCAGTCTCGGCAGGGGGAGGAATCAGCCCCAGCATTTT
CASSLGRGRNQPQHF
>TRBD1|TRBJ1-2|TRBV12-5|NA
TGTGCTAGTGGTCCGGGACAGGGAGCGGGGGATGGCTACACCTTC
CASGPGQGAGDGYTF
>NA|TRBJ1-2|TRBV2|NA
TGTGCCAGCAGTGAAGCGGGCGGCCCCTATGGCTACACCTTC
CASSEAGGPYGYTF
>NA|TRBJ1-3|TRBV30|NA
TGTGCCTGGAGTGCGGGGAAGAGGGGAAACACCATATATTTT
CAWSAGKRGNTIYF
>TRBD1|TRBJ2-5|TRBV7-9|NA
TGTGCCAGCAGCTGGGGACAGAGGCAAGAGACCCAGTACTTC
CASSWGQRQETQYF
>NA|TRBJ1-3|TRBV19|NA
TGTGCCAGTAGTATAAGGACAACTGGAAACACCATATATTTT
CASSIRTTGNTIYF
>NA|TRBJ2-1|TRBV5-1|NA
TGCGCCAGCAGCGGGGATGGGTTGCTCTTC
CASSGDGLLF
>NA|TRBJ2-1|TRBV29-1|NA
TGCAGCGTTGAAGGGGCGCAAAGCTCCTACAATGAGCAGTTCTTC
CSVEGAQSSYNEQFF
>TRBD1|TRBJ2-1|TRBV30|NA
TGTGCCTGGAGTGTGGGGACAGGGACTTACAATGAGCAGTTCTTC
CAWSVGTGTYNEQFF